The T cell receptor beta chain described here comes from a study of OX40 agonist ivuxolimab in advanced cancers. The repertoire was sequenced with immunoSEQ multiplex PCR; TCRdb's copy has only in-frame clones and lacks some. The sample includes about 36,000 clones, 88% of them seen just once. Germline values: CDR1 SNHLY, CDR2 FYNNEI. This CDR3 comprises 15 residues. V lost 3 bases to trimming and J lost 2 bases; unmatched junction nucleotides: 5. This TCR was recovered from an adult with an advanced solid tumor such as melanoma, head and neck, liver or kidney cancer. The chain links TRBV2 to TRBJ2-7, with 9 bases fitting TRBD1. The input for sequencing was CD4+ or CD8+ T cells sorted from blood, taken in a trial of the OX40 agonist ivuxolimab. The CDR3 loop reads CASSDPGTGPYEQYF. The CDR3 DNA follows: TGTGCCAGCAGTGACCCCGGGACAGGGCCCTACGAGCAGTACTTC.